These 20 T cell receptor beta chains came from one sample sequenced in a study of neurological immune-mediated disorders. TCRdb analysed the 5' RACE reads with MiXCR anew, one entry per CDR3 protein. The sample consists of more than 35,000 distinct CDR3 sequences, 3% of them appearing once. Sequenced input: PBMCs. These TCRs come from a woman aged 45-65 years with multiple sclerosis.

This clonotype was seen repeatedly, ten times or more. The chain links TRBV10-2 to TRBJ2-5; no clear D. Deletions cut 3 bases from V and 5 bases from J, with 7 bases between. Germline V gene lookup returns CDR1 WSHSY and CDR2 SAAADI. The CDR3 is made up of 12 amino acids. The CDR3, as DNA: TGCGCCAGCAGTGAAGGCAAGGAGACCCAGTACTTC. Protein product: CASSEGKETQYF.

This clonotype showed up many times. The rearrangement joins TRBV5-1 to TRBJ2-7, with 8 bases fitting TRBD1. The CDR3 is 16 residues long. Trimming removed 4 bases from V and 1 base from J; junction bases left unmatched: 10. Germline V gene sequence: CDR1 SGHRS, CDR2 YFSETQ. The CDR3: CASSITDRGLSYEQYF. CDR3 coding DNA: TGCGCCAGCAGCATAACCGACAGGGGCCTATCCTACGAGCAGTACTTC.

Remarks on this clonotype: Possible read error: a much larger clone is one base away. The gene calls are TRBV7-3 and TRBJ2-1; 7 bases map to TRBD2. CDR1 SGHTA and CDR2 FQGTGA come from the germline V gene. The CDR3 spans 15 residues. The ends lost 2 bases at V and 7 bases at J; junction bases unmatched: 8. The CDR3 region has the DNA TGTGCCAGCAGCTTACCGGGGAGGGACTTAAATGAGCAGTTCTTC. This sequence encodes CASSLPGRDLNEQFF.

At least ten counts were recorded for this clonotype. The rearrangement joins TRBV5-1 to TRBJ2-7; D is possibly TRBD1 (6 bases). Trimming shortened V by 4 bases and J by 1 base, and 15 bases separated the two germline ends. Germline CDR1 is SGHRS and CDR2 is YFSETQ. The CDR3 has 15 residues. The CDR3 coding sequence is TGCGCCAGCAGCCCCACAGGGCTTAGGTCCTACGAGCAGTACTTC. Its translation is CASSPTGLRSYEQYF.

This clonotype occurred many times. The rearrangement joins TRBV2 to TRBJ1-1; D is unresolved. This CDR3 spans 14 amino acids. Trimming stripped 6 bases from V and 0 bases from J, with 11 bases between. Germline V gives CDR1 SNHLY, CDR2 FYNNEI. CDR3 nucleotides: TGTGCCAGCAGATCGACGGCCATGAACACTGAAGCTTTCTTT. As protein: CASRSTAMNTEAFF.

This clonotype was observed many times. V and J are TRBV4-1 and TRBJ1-2; 7 bases match TRBD1. This CDR3 is 15 amino acids long. J was trimmed by 2 bases and V by 3 bases; bases with no gene match: 6. Germline V CDR1 and CDR2: MGHRA, YSYEKL. The CDR3 reads CASSHSNRGNYGYTF. The DNA of the CDR3 is TGCGCCAGCAGCCATTCTAACAGGGGAAACTATGGCTACACCTTC.

This chain uses TRBV11-2 with TRBJ2-1; 9 positions match TRBD1. The CDR3 loop spans 16 amino acids. Unmatched junction bases numbered 7, after V lost 5 bases and J lost 2 bases. CDR1 and CDR2 (germline): SGHAT, FQNNGV. CDR3 nucleotide sequence: TGTGCCAGCAGCCCGAGGACAGGGGCGCCCTACAATGAGCAGTTCTTC. This translates into CASSPRTGAPYNEQFF.

This clonotype was seen ten or more times. The CDR3 bases are TGTGCCAGCAGTGGGACAGGGACCGAAGCTTTCTTT. This gives the protein CASSGTGTEAFF. The chain carries TRBV25-1 and TRBJ1-1, with TRBD1 matching 8 bases. The J segment lost 8 bases and the V segment lost 4 bases, leaving 3 bases of the junction unmatched. CDR1 and CDR2 from the germline V gene are MGHDK and SYGVNS. There are 12 residues in the CDR3. The full variable domain, rest sourced from reference TRBV25-1 and TRBJ1-1, is EADIYQTPRYLVIGTGKKITLECSQTMGHDKMYWYQQDPGMELHLIHYSYGVNSTEKGDLSSESTVSRIRTEHFPLTLESARPSHTSQYLCASSGTGTEAFFGQGTRLTVV.

This clonotype was detected ten times or more. The CDR3 spells CASAIRPASGVGEQFF. The CDR3 coding sequence is TGTGCCAGCGCAATCCGGCCGGCTAGCGGGGTTGGTGAGCAGTTCTTC. The chain recombines TRBV3-1 with TRBJ2-1; 9 positions agree with TRBD2. The V gene's germline CDR1 is LGHDT and CDR2 YNNKEL (reference sequence). With V trimmed by 8 bases and J by 9 bases, 17 bases remained unmatched. The CDR3 spans 16 residues.

This clonotype was detected many times. V usage is TRBV20-1 and J usage is TRBJ2-1; D uncertain. This CDR3 contains 16 residues. Trimming took off 5 bases at V and 0 bases at J, with 17 bases between the two ends. Germline assignment: CDR1 DFQATT and CDR2 SNEGSKA (reference sequence). CDR3 DNA sequence: TGCAGTGCTGAGAGGCCCAGCGAGAGCTCCTACAATGAGCAGTTCTTC. This codes for CSAERPSESSYNEQFF.

In this sample, this clonotype turned up many times. The chain uses TRBV5-1 and TRBJ1-1, with 8 bases fitting TRBD1. J was trimmed by 2 bases and V by 4 bases; bases with no gene match: 4. The germline V gene has CDR1 SGHRS and CDR2 YFSETQ. This CDR3 region has 14 residues. Written as DNA, the CDR3 is TGCGCCAGCAGCGGGACAGGAGTCAACACTGAAGCTTTCTTT. Its translation is CASSGTGVNTEAFF.

This clonotype was seen many times. This chain connects TRBV29-1 to TRBJ2-1; possible D gene TRBD2, 5 bases. CDR1 is SQVTM, CDR2 ANQGSEA, per germline. The V and J ends lost 6 bases and 5 bases respectively, with 14 bases between them. CDR3 length: 13 residues. This CDR3 reads CSVGRRLDNEQFF. The CDR3 DNA reads as TGCAGCGTGGGGAGAAGGTTAGACAATGAGCAGTTCTTC.

In its sample, this clonotype was seen many times. The chain couples TRBV11-2 to TRBJ2-3; 11 bases map to TRBD2. Per germline, CDR1 SGHAT and CDR2 FQNNGV. The junction had 7 bases not matched to a gene; V was cut back by 1 base and J by 1 base. This CDR3 comprises 18 residues. For the CDR3, the DNA is TGTGCCAGCAGCTTAGGACTAGCGGGACCCCGGGGCACAGATACGCAGTATTTT. This sequence encodes CASSLGLAGPRGTDTQYF. The variable domain in full, completed from reference TRBV11-2 and TRBJ2-3, reads EAGVAQSPRYKIIEKRQSVAFWCNPISGHATLYWYQQILGQGPKLLIQFQNNGVVDDSQLPKDRFSAERLKGVDSTLKIQPAKLEDSAVYLCASSLGLAGPRGTDTQYFGPGTRLTVL.

This clonotype was recorded many times. The chain joins TRBV10-3 to TRBJ2-1; TRBD2 matches 10 bases. This CDR3 is 15 amino acids long. Germline lookup yields CDR1 ENHRY and CDR2 SYGVKD. Trimming took 7 bases from V and 6 from J; bases not matched to a gene: 9. CDR3 DNA sequence: TGTGCCATCACCGAAAGAGCGGGGGGGGGCAATGAGCAGTTCTTC. Residues: CAITERAGGGNEQFF.

This clonotype has ten or more counts. The chain recombines TRBV12-3 or TRBV12-4 with TRBJ2-1, with a possible D match to TRBD2 (6 bases). The germline V and J ends were trimmed by 6 bases and 7 bases, with 19 bases remaining between them. The CDR3 is made up of 15 amino acids. The CDR3 sequence is CASRGWDSGMNEQFF. Here the CDR3 DNA reads TGTGCCAGCAGGGGCTGGGACTCGGGAATGAATGAGCAGTTCTTC.

The sample holds many counts of this clonotype. This sequence joins TRBV5-1 and TRBJ1-2, with a possible D match to TRBD1 (6 bases). The CDR3 contains 17 residues. The germline V gene has CDR1 SGHRS and CDR2 YFSETQ. V dropped 0 bases and J dropped 8 bases, with 23 bases sitting between them. CDR3 sequence: CASSLVQVGGGIGGYTF. In DNA form, the CDR3 reads TGCGCCAGCAGCTTGGTACAAGTAGGGGGAGGAATCGGAGGCTACACCTTC.

Many counts were recorded for this clonotype. This chain connects TRBV5-1 to TRBJ2-3, with 7 bases that match TRBD2. The V segment lost 4 bases and the J segment 5 bases; nucleotides outside the gene matches: 7. The CDR3 spans 14 residues. CDR1 and CDR2 from the germline V gene are SGHRS and YFSETQ. Here the CDR3 reads CASSQSGTEDTQYF. The CDR3 region has the DNA TGCGCCAGCAGCCAAAGCGGGACTGAAGATACGCAGTATTTT.

In its sample, this clonotype was seen many times. The chain has TRBV20-1 and TRBJ2-5; D uncertain. The germline gives CDR1 DFQATT, CDR2 SNEGSKA (reference sequence). This CDR3 comprises 17 residues. Trimming stripped 1 base from V and 0 bases from J, with 18 bases between. The CDR3 nucleotides are TGCAGTGCTAGAGCCTTAAGAAAAGGCCCTGACCAAGAGACCCAGTACTTC. It specifies CSARALRKGPDQETQYF.

This clonotype was recorded many times. The chain combines TRBV5-1 with TRBJ2-6; D ambiguous. V was cut by 4 bases and J by 0 bases, with 8 bases left in between. The CDR3 contains 15 residues. CDR1 SGHRS and CDR2 YFSETQ come from the germline V gene. The DNA of the CDR3 is TGCGCCAGCAGCCCCGAGTCCTCTGGGGCCAACGTCCTGACTTTC. This translates into CASSPESSGANVLTF.

This clonotype was seen at least ten times. The CDR3 DNA reads TGCGCCAGCAGCCAAGTCGGGACTCGATCCTACGAGCAGTACTTC. It encodes CASSQVGTRSYEQYF. V usage is TRBV5-1 and J usage is TRBJ2-7, with D maybe TRBD2 (6 bases). V lost 4 bases and J lost 1, with 15 bases in between. The CDR3 spans 15 residues. Germline values: CDR1 SGHRS, CDR2 YFSETQ.